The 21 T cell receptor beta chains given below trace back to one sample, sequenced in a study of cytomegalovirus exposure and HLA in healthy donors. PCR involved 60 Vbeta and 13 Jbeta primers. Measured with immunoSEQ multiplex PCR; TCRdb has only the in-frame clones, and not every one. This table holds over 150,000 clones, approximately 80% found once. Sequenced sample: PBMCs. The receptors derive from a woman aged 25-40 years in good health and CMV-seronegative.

CDR3 nucleotide sequence: TGCGCCAGCAGCTCGGGACAGGGAGTTAGTGGCAATCAGCCCCAGCATTTT. It specifies CASSSGQGVSGNQPQHF. The chain uses TRBV10-2 and TRBJ1-5; 9 bases fit TRBD1. The CDR3 totals 17 residues. With V trimmed by 6 bases and J by 2 bases, 11 bases remained unmatched. Germline V CDR1 and CDR2: WSHSY, SAAADI.

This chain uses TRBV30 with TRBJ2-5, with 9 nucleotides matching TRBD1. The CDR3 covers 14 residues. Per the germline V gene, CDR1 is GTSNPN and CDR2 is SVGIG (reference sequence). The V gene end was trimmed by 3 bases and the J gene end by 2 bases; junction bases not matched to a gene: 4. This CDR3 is CAWRKTGGQETQYF. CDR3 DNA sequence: TGTGCCTGGAGGAAGACAGGGGGACAAGAGACCCAGTACTTC.

The CDR3 loop reads CASRRERTDTQYF. The CDR3 DNA is TGTGCCAGCAGGCGGGAGCGGACAGATACGCAGTATTTT. This chain links TRBV6-5 with TRBJ2-3; 7 nucleotides agree with TRBD2. Looked up from germline, CDR1 is MNHEY and CDR2 is SVGAGI. This CDR3 has 13 amino acids. Trimming removed 6 bases from V and 3 bases from J; junction bases left unmatched: 3.

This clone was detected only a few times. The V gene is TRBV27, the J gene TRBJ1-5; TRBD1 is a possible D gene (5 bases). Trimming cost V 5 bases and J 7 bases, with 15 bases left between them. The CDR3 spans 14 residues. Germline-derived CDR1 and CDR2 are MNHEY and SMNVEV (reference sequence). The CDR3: CASSRGGGGQPQHF. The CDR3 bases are TGTGCCAGCAGTCGCGGGGGGGGAGGGCAGCCCCAGCATTTT.

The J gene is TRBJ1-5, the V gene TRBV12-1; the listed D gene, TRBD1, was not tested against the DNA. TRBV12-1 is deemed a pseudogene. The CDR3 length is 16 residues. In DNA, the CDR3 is TGTGCCAGCAGCGCAGGGGACAGGTCAACATATCAGCCCCAGCATTTT. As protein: CASSAGDRSTYQPQHF.

Here the CDR3 DNA reads TGTGCCAGCAGCTTAGGTAGAGGGGGCTCTATTAGCAATCAGCCCCAGCATTTT. Translation: CASSLGRGGSISNQPQHF. The V gene is TRBV7-2, the J gene TRBJ1-5, with 7 bases that match TRBD1. Germline values: CDR1 SGHTA, CDR2 FQGNSA. This CDR3 contains 18 residues. V was clipped by 1 base and J by 0 bases; unmatched bases: 9. The full variable domain, with the rest looked up from reference TRBV7-2 and TRBJ1-5, is GAGVSQSPSNKVTEKGKDVELRCDPISGHTALYWYRQSLGQGLEFLIYFQGNSAPDKSGLPSDRFSAERTGGSVSTLTIQRTQQEDSAVYLCASSLGRGGSISNQPQHFGDGTRLSIL.

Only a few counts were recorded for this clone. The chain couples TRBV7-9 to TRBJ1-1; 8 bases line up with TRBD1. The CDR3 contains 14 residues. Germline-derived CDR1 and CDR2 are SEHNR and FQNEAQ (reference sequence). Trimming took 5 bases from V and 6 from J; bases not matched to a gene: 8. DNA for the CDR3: TGTGCCAGCAGCACCTCAGGGGGCGAAGCTGAAGCTTTCTTT. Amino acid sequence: CASSTSGGEAEAFF.

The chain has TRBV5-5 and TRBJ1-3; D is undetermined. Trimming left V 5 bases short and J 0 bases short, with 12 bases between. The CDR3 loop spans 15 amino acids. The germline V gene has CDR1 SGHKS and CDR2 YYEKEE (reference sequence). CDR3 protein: CASRFSWSSGNTIYF. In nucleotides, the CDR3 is TGTGCCAGCAGGTTCTCTTGGAGCTCTGGAAACACCATATATTTT.

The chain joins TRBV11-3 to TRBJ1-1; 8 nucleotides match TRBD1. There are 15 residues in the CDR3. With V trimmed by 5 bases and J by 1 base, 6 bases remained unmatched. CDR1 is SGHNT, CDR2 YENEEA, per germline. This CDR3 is CASSKTGQGNTEAFF. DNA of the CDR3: TGTGCCAGCAGCAAAACTGGACAGGGGAACACTGAAGCTTTCTTT.

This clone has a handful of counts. CDR3 sequence reads: CAWSLQEYTIYF. Written as DNA, the CDR3 is TGTGCCTGGAGTTTACAAGAATACACCATATATTTT. The chain is built from TRBV30 and TRBJ1-3, with D uncertain. Germline assignment: CDR1 GTSNPN and CDR2 SVGIG (reference sequence). V lost 2 bases and J 8 bases, leaving 10 bases between the germline ends. The CDR3 covers 12 residues.

CDR3 DNA sequence: TGTGCCAGTAGTATTTACAGAGAACTCAATCAGCCCCAGCATTTT. Translated: CASSIYRELNQPQHF. The chain joins TRBV19 to TRBJ1-5; D unresolved. Trimming cost V 3 bases and J 3 bases, with 12 bases left between them. There are 15 residues in the CDR3. Germline V CDR1 and CDR2: LNHDA, SQIVND (reference sequence). Based on the CDR3 plus reference TRBV19 and TRBJ1-5, the full variable domain is DGGITQSPKYLFRKEGQNVTLSCEQNLNHDAMYWYRQDPGQGLRLIYYSQIVNDFQKGDIAEGYSVSREKKESFPLTVTSAQKNPTAFYLCASSIYRELNQPQHFGDGTRLSIL.

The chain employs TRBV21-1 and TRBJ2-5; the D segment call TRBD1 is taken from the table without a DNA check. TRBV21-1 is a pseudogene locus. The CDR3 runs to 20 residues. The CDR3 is CASSKVIGPGQGGQEETQYF. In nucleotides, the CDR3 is TGTGCCAGCAGCAAAGTAATCGGCCCGGGACAGGGGGGGCAGGAAGAGACCCAGTACTTC.

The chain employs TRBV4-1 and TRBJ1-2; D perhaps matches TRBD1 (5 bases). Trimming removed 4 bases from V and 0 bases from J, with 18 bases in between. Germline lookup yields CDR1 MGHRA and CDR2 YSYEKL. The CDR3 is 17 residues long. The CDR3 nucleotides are TGCGCCAGCAGCCTCCAGGGCCTCAACGAAGCTAACTATGGCTACACCTTC. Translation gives CASSLQGLNEANYGYTF.

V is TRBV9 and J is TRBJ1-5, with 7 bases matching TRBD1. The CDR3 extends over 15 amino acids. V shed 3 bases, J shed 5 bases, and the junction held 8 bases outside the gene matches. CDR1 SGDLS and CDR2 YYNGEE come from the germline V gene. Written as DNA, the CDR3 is TGTGCCAGCAGCGCGACGGGACAGAGGGATCAGCCCCAGCATTTT. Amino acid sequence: CASSATGQRDQPQHF.

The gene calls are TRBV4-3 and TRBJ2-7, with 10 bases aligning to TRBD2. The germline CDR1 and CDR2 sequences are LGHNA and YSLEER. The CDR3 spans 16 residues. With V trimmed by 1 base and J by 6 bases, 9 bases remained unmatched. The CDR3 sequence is CASSQGLAGGALEQYF. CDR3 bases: TGCGCCAGCAGCCAAGGACTAGCGGGTGGGGCCCTCGAGCAGTACTTC.

CDR3 in amino acids: CASSMTGFSNQPQHF. The CDR3, as DNA: TGTGCCAGTAGTATGACAGGATTTAGCAATCAGCCCCAGCATTTT. The chain carries TRBV19 and TRBJ1-5, with D perhaps TRBD1 (6 bases). The ends were cut back, 3 bases at V and 0 bases at J, with 9 bases in the middle. The CDR3 consists of 15 residues. Germline V CDR1 and CDR2: LNHDA, SQIVND (reference sequence). Full variable domain (outside the CDR3, taken from reference TRBV19 and TRBJ1-5): DGGITQSPKYLFRKEGQNVTLSCEQNLNHDAMYWYRQDPGQGLRLIYYSQIVNDFQKGDIAEGYSVSREKKESFPLTVTSAQKNPTAFYLCASSMTGFSNQPQHFGDGTRLSIL.

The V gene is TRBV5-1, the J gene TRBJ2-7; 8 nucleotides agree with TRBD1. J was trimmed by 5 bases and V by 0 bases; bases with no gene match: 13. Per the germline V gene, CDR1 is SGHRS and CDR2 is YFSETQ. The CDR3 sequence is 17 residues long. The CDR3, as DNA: TGCGCCAGCAGCTTGGCCTCTTCGGTCAGGGGGCTGGACGAGCAGTACTTC. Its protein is CASSLASSVRGLDEQYF.

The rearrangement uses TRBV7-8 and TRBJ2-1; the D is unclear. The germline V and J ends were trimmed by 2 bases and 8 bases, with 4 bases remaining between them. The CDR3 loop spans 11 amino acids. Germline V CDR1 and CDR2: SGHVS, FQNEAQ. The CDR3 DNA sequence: TGTGCCAGCAGCTTACCCGATGAGCAGTTCTTC. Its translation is CASSLPDEQFF.

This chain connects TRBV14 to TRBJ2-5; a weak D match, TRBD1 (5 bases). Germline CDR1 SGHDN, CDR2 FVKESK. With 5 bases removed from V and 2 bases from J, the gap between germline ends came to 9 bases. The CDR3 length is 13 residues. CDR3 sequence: CASSGQLQETQYF. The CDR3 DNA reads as TGTGCCAGCAGCGGACAACTACAAGAGACCCAGTACTTC. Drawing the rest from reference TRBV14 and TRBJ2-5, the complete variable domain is EAGVTQFPSHSVIEKGQTVTLRCDPISGHDNLYWYRRVMGKEIKFLLHFVKESKQDESGMPNNRFLAERTGGTYSTLKVQPAELEDSGVYFCASSGQLQETQYFGPGTRLLVL.

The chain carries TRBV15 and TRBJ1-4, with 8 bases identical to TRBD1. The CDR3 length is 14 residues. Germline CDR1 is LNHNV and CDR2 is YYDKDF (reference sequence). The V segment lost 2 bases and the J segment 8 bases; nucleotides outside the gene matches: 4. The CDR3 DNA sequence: TGTGCCACCAGCAGACAGGGGGCCCTCGAAAAACTGTTTTTT. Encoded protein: CATSRQGALEKLFF.

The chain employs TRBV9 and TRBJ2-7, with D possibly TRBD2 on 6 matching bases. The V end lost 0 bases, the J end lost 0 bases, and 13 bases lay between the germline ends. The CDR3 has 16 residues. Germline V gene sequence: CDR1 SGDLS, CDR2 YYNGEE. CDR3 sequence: CASSVDWSAGSYEQYF. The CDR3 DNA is TGTGCCAGCAGCGTAGACTGGTCAGCGGGCTCCTACGAGCAGTACTTC.